These 14 T cell receptor beta chains were sequenced from one sample in a study of blood T cell repertoires in COVID-19. TCRdb keeps only in-frame clones here, not all; method: immunoSEQ multiplex PCR. The table has fewer than 95,000 clones, 72% seen once. Specimen: peripheral blood. These receptors were taken from an elderly woman with acute or convalescent COVID-19.

This rearrangement joins TRBV5-6 to TRBJ1-2, with 10 bases identical to TRBD1. Trimming took 4 bases from V and 5 from J; bases not matched to a gene: 8. Germline-derived CDR1 and CDR2 are SGHDT and YYEEEE. This CDR3 has 15 amino acids. This chain's CDR3 is CASSPRDRGTYGYTF. The CDR3 bases are TGTGCCAGCAGCCCGAGGGACAGGGGCACTTATGGCTACACCTTC.

This chain uses TRBV20-1 with TRBJ1-4; no definite D call. The CDR3 contains 11 residues. Germline-derived CDR1 and CDR2 are DFQATT and SNEGSKA (reference sequence). Trimming took off 3 bases at V and 4 bases at J, with 3 bases between the two ends. CDR3 in amino acids: CSASFNEKLFF. CDR3 in DNA: TGCAGTGCTAGCTTTAATGAAAAACTGTTTTTT.

The V and J genes are TRBV27 and TRBJ1-6; D possibly corresponds to TRBD1 (6 bases). The V end lost 3 bases, the J end lost 6 bases, and 9 bases lay between the germline ends. Germline V gene sequence: CDR1 MNHEY, CDR2 SMNVEV (reference sequence). The CDR3 is 14 amino acids. In nucleotides, the CDR3 is TGTGCCAGCAGTTTCCCAGGGGCTAATTCACCCCTCCACTTT. Protein: CASSFPGANSPLHF.

There are a few counts of this clone. The chain carries TRBV10-3 and TRBJ1-1, with unresolved D. CDR1 ENHRY and CDR2 SYGVKD come from the germline V gene. V was clipped by 0 bases and J by 1 base, with 9 bases between them. This CDR3 is built from 15 residues. CDR3 coding DNA: TGTGCCATCAGTGAGTCGGAGGCAGGGAACACTGAAGCTTTCTTT. Protein product: CAISESEAGNTEAFF.

The CDR3 loop reads CASSQLRGTLHF. The DNA of the CDR3 is TGTGCCAGCAGCCAGCTGAGGGGGACCCTGCATTTT. The chain is built from TRBV6-2 or TRBV6-3 and TRBJ1-5, with D tentatively TRBD1 (6 bases). V dropped 6 bases and J dropped 15 bases, with 18 bases sitting between them. The CDR3 is made up of 12 amino acids. Germline-derived CDR1 and CDR2 are MNHEY and SVGEGT.

About this clone itself: This likely came from a read error, as a far larger clone is one base away. The gene calls are TRBV5-6 and TRBJ1-2; 9 nucleotides match TRBD1. This CDR3 region has 13 residues. After removal of 4 bases from V and 4 bases from J, the junction contained 2 bases not matched to a gene. Germline V lookup: CDR1 SGHDT, CDR2 YYEEEE. CDR3 in amino acids: CASSVGQGYGYTF. CDR3 nucleotides: TGTGCCAGCAGCGTGGGACAGGGCTATGGCTACACCTTC. Full variable domain (outside the CDR3, taken from reference TRBV5-6 and TRBJ1-2): DAGVTQSPTHLIKTRGQQVTLRCSPKSGHDTVSWYQQALGQGPQFIFQYYEEEERQRGNFPDRFSGHQFPNYSSELNVNALLLGDSALYLCASSVGQGYGYTFGSGTRLTVV.

CDR3 coding DNA: TGTGCCAGCAGCTTCCGGGGACAATACACCATATATTTT. It specifies CASSFRGQYTIYF. This rearrangement joins TRBV5-4 to TRBJ1-3; maybe TRBD1 (6 bases). Trimming stripped 2 bases from V and 8 bases from J, with 11 bases between. Germline V lookup: CDR1 SGHNT, CDR2 YYREEE (reference sequence). This CDR3 is 13 amino acids long.

This clone was detected only a few times. The CDR3 here is CASSLAQEGTGELFF. CDR3 bases: TGCGCCAGCAGCTTGGCACAGGAAGGCACCGGGGAGCTGTTTTTT. The chain is built from TRBV5-1 and TRBJ2-2; D is perhaps TRBD1 (5 bases). V gave up 0 bases and J gave up 4 bases, with 10 bases separating them. The V gene's germline CDR1 is SGHRS and CDR2 YFSETQ. The length of the CDR3 is 15 residues.

The CDR3 sequence: CASSLDRGNTIYF. The CDR3, as DNA: TGTGCCAGCAGCTTAGACAGGGGAAACACCATATATTTT. V and J are TRBV7-2 and TRBJ1-3; tentatively, D is TRBD1 (5 bases). Germline V gene sequence: CDR1 SGHTA, CDR2 FQGNSA. The CDR3 contains 13 residues. V lost 1 base, J lost 4 bases, and 5 bases lay in between.

This clone was observed a handful of times. CDR3 loop: CASSTLGDRYSNQPQHF. CDR3 coding DNA: TGTGCCAGCAGCACCTTGGGGGACAGGTATAGCAATCAGCCCCAGCATTTT. This rearrangement joins TRBV5-6 to TRBJ1-5; 8 bases align to TRBD1. The CDR3 covers 17 residues. CDR1 and CDR2 (germline): SGHDT, YYEEEE. The ends lost 4 bases at V and 0 bases at J; junction bases unmatched: 9.

A few counts support this clone. J is TRBJ2-5 and V is TRBV9; D remains unclear. Trimming removed 4 bases from V and 4 bases from J, with 11 bases in between. The CDR3 length is 13 residues. Germline assignment: CDR1 SGDLS and CDR2 YYNGEE. The CDR3 spells CASSLGWAETQYF. In DNA, the CDR3 is TGTGCCAGCAGCCTAGGGTGGGCAGAGACCCAGTACTTC.

The chain has TRBV6-1 and TRBJ1-4; TRBD1 aligns across 10 bases. CDR1 and CDR2 from the germline V gene are MNHNS and SASEGT. This CDR3 comprises 17 residues. The V gene end was trimmed by 4 bases and the J gene end by 3 bases; junction bases not matched to a gene: 8. CDR3 DNA: TGTGCCAGCAGTGCCCGGGACAGGGGAATTCCTAATGAAAAACTGTTTTTT. It yields the protein CASSARDRGIPNEKLFF.

This clone was observed a single time. The V call is TRBV7-2, the J call TRBJ2-5; 9 nucleotides match TRBD2. The length of the CDR3 is 17 residues. The germline V gene has CDR1 SGHTA and CDR2 FQGNSA. J gave up 0 bases and V 2 bases, and 7 bases lay outside the gene matches. The CDR3 sequence is CASSLLSGGLYQETQYF. CDR3 sequence (DNA): TGTGCCAGCAGCTTACTTAGCGGGGGACTGTACCAAGAGACCCAGTACTTC.

This clone was observed a handful of times. The CDR3 region is CAISRQGITEAFF. The CDR3 DNA sequence: TGTGCCATCAGTCGACAGGGCATCACTGAAGCTTTCTTT. The chain carries TRBV10-3 and TRBJ1-1; 7 bases fit TRBD1. This CDR3 region has 13 residues. Germline V CDR1 and CDR2: ENHRY, SYGVKD. The V and J ends lost 5 bases and 4 bases, in that order; junction bases with no gene match: 4.